This T cell receptor (beta chain) was identified in a study of cytomegalovirus exposure and HLA in healthy donors. The overall study: There were 117 million unique TCR beta sequences, drawn from roughly 200 million T cells, in an earlier analysis.

A few counts support this clone. No antigen is known for it. PCR primers comprised 60 Vbeta and 13 Jbeta primers. Assay: immunoSEQ multiplex PCR; the TCRdb copy retains only in-frame clones and omits some. Among 150,000 or so clones, 60% to 80% were seen once, and the ten largest hold about 0.93%. Study-level results: Productive rates of about 90% or about 30% were seen for most TCR beta V segments in an earlier analysis.

The germline CDR1 and CDR2 sequences are LNHDA and SQIVND (reference sequence). CDR3 length: 14 amino acids. V was pared by 6 bases and J by 7 bases, with 11 bases of the junction left unmatched. The sequence was obtained from a woman aged 45-65 years in good health and CMV-seropositive. What was sequenced was PBMCs. The rearrangement joins TRBV19 to TRBJ1-1; the match to TRBD1 covers 7 bases. Here the CDR3 reads CASSSGGTVGEAFF. CDR3 DNA: TGTGCCAGTAGCTCAGGGGGGACAGTGGGTGAAGCTTTCTTT.